Each of the 5 T cell receptor beta chains below was sequenced from the same sample in a study of patients and donors after allogeneic stem cell transplantation. TCRdb independently ran MiXCR on the RT-PCR reads; one entry per CDR3 protein. The sample carries about 960,000 distinct CDR3 sequences, 18% recorded once. Sequencing was done on a sample of blood, either unsorted or a sorted T cell fraction (not recorded which). Receptors originate from a human donor who was either an allogeneic HSCT recipient or a stem cell or donor lymphocyte infusion donor (not recorded which). It is not recorded whose cells these are; they may come from a transplant donor.

Only a few counts were recorded for this clonotype. The CDR3 reads CASSFRQLGSPLHF. CDR3 in DNA: TGTGCCAGCAGTTTTCGGCAGCTTGGTTCACCCCTCCACTTT. The chain couples TRBV12-3 or TRBV12-4 to TRBJ1-6, with unresolved D. The CDR3 extends over 14 amino acids. Trimming took off 3 bases at V and 9 bases at J, with 12 bases between the two ends.

This clonotype came up many times. The J gene is TRBJ2-3, the V gene TRBV4-2, with D tentatively TRBD1 or TRBD2 (5 bases each). Trimming cost V 3 bases and J 2 bases, with 9 bases left between them. The germline V gene encodes CDR1 LGHNA and CDR2 YNFKEQ. The CDR3 has 14 residues. CDR3 protein: CASSQGRNTDTQYF. The CDR3 nucleotides are TGTGCCAGCAGCCAGGGACGTAACACAGATACGCAGTATTTT.

This rearrangement joins TRBV28 to TRBJ1-5; TRBD1 aligns across 7 bases. The J segment lost 3 bases and the V segment lost 7 bases, leaving 6 bases of the junction unmatched. The CDR3 consists of 14 residues. Germline V gene sequence: CDR1 MDHEN, CDR2 SYDVKM. The CDR3 loop is CASKSGQSNQPQHF. The CDR3 bases are TGTGCCAGCAAGTCGGGACAGTCCAATCAGCCCCAGCATTTT.

In its sample, this clonotype was seen a few times. The chain joins TRBV5-1 to TRBJ1-4, with D hard to call. This CDR3 region has 13 residues. The V end was cut by 7 bases, the J end by 3 bases, with 10 bases between. The V gene's germline CDR1 is SGHRS and CDR2 YFSETQ. In DNA form, the CDR3 reads TGCGCCAGCCGTGGCCTCTCTAATGAAAAACTGTTTTTT. This gives the protein CASRGLSNEKLFF.

This chain joins TRBV4-1 and TRBJ1-2; D call uncertain. From germline, CDR1 is MGHRA and CDR2 YSYEKL. The V and J ends lost 4 bases and 3 bases respectively, with 12 bases between them. The CDR3 has 14 residues. The CDR3 reads CASSPAGKHYGYTF. The CDR3 region has the DNA TGCGCCAGCAGCCCGGCGGGGAAGCACTATGGCTACACCTTC.